Listed below are T cell receptor beta chains from one sample, sequenced in a study of response to subunit inactivated influenza vaccine. MiXCR, applied by TCRdb to the RT-PCR reads, yields one record per CDR3 protein. The sample has some 550,000 distinct CDR3 sequences, approximately 24% seen once. These data were also reused for a study on T cells expressing NK-cell markers.

This material consisted of CD4+ T cells sorted from PBMCs, taken about 12 days after vaccination. Receptor source: a man aged 50-59 years who received an inactivated influenza vaccine. CDR3s include the opening cysteine and the closing phenylalanine or tryptophan. The D gene is left open where the match is weak. Expanded clones are given a class, and other clones once, few, many or no size at all.

v_call	clone_size	d_call	j_call	cdr3_nt	cdr3_aa
TRBV7-9	.	TRBD1	TRBJ2-4	TGTGCCACGCGACGAACGACAGGGATCGAAAACATTCAGTACTTC	CATRRTTGIENIQYF
TRBV24-1	few	.	TRBJ2-3	TGTGCCACCAGTGATTCGACGGTAGGAGGCACAGATACGCAGTATTTT	CATSDSTVGGTDTQYF
TRBV6-1	.	.	TRBJ1-2	TGTGCCAGCAGTGAAGCACGGGCAGGAGACGGCTACACCTTC	CASSEARAGDGYTF
TRBV7-9	few	.	TRBJ2-3	TGTGCCAGCAGCTCCCCCCGGGGTTCCGATACGCAGTATTTT	CASSSPRGSDTQYF
TRBV29-1	.	.	TRBJ2-3	TGCAGCGTCAGGTTAAATACGCAGTATTTT	CSVRLNTQYF
TRBV7-9	few	.	TRBJ1-6	TGTGCCAGCAGCTTAGCAGGGGCGATTTATTCACCCCTCCACTTT	CASSLAGAIYSPLHF
TRBV19	.	TRBD2	TRBJ2-2	TGTGCCAGTGCTAACACCGGGACTAGGGGGACCGGGGAGCTGTTTTTT	CASANTGTRGTGELFF
TRBV15	.	TRBD2	TRBJ2-7	TGTGCCACCAGCAGAGATGATAGCGGGCCCTACGAGCAGTACTTC	CATSRDDSGPYEQYF
TRBV7-2	.	TRBD2	TRBJ2-5	TGTGCCAGCACTAAGGGTCTAGCGGAAGAGACCCAGTACTTC	CASTKGLAEETQYF
TRBV20-1	.	.	TRBJ1-1	TGCAGTGCTAGGGGGAGGAGAAGAAACCAAGCTTTCTTT	CSARGRRRNQAFF
TRBV2	.	.	TRBJ1-6	TGTGCCAGCAGTGTTGGGAGTAATAATTCACCCCTCCACTTT	CASSVGSNNSPLHF
TRBV7-3	few	.	TRBJ2-7	TGTGCCAGCAGCTTAATCGCAGGCCTCGCCGGGGAGCAGTACTTC	CASSLIAGLAGEQYF
TRBV7-2	few	.	TRBJ1-1	TGTGCCAGCAGCTTAGCGGCCGGGGATACTGAAGCTTTCTTT	CASSLAAGDTEAFF
TRBV4-3	few	TRBD2	TRBJ2-5	TGCGCCAGCAGCCAAGATCTGGGGCGGGAGTATGGAGAGACCCAGTACTTC	CASSQDLGREYGETQYF
TRBV2	few	.	TRBJ1-3	TGTGCCAGCAGTGAAGCGGGAAACACCATATATTTT	CASSEAGNTIYF
TRBV6-1	few	.	TRBJ1-1	TGTGCCACAACCAGGACCTCCGGAGGGTCGGACACTGAAGCTTTCTTT	CATTRTSGGSDTEAFF
TRBV4-3	few	.	TRBJ2-1	TGCGCCAGCAGCCAAGAGTCGTTCGTACTTTTCGATGAGCAGTTCTTC	CASSQESFVLFDEQFF